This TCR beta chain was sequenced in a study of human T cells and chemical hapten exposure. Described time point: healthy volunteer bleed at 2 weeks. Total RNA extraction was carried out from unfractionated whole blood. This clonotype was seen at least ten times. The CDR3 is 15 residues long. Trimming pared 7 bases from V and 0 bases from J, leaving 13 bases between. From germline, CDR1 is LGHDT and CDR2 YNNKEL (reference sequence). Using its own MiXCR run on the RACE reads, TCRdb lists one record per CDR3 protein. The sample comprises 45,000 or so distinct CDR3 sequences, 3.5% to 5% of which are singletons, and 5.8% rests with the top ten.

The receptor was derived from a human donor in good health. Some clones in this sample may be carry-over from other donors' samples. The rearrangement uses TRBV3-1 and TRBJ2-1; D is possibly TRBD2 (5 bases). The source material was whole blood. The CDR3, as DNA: TGTGCCAGCACCCACGTGGGAGCCTCCTACAATGAGCAGTTCTTC. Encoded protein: CASTHVGASYNEQFF.